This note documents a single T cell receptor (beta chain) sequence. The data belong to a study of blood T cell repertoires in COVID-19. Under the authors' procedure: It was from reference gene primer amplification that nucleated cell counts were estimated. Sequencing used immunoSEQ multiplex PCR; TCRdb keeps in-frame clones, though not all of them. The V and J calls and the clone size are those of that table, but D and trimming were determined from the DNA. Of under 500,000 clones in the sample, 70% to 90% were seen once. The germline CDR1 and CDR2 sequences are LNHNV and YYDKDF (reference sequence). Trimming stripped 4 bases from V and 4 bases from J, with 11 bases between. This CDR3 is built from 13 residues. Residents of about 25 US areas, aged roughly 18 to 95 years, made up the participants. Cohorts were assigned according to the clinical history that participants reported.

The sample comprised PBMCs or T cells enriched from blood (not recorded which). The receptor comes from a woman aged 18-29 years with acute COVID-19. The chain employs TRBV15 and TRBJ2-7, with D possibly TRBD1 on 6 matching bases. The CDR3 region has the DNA TGTGCCACCAGCAAAGACACAGGGTACGAGCAGTACTTC. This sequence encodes CATSKDTGYEQYF.